This TCR beta chain was captured in a study of beta chain features in type 1 diabetes. Regarding the study as a whole: In all four CD4+ subsets, TCRB CDR3 length was significantly, moderately reduced in type 1 diabetes. More deletions and fewer insertions at VDJ junctions were seen in type 1 diabetes patients.

Reverse transcription of all isolated RNA meant that expressed TCRB transcripts were sequenced. Clones were read by immunoSEQ multiplex PCR, and TCRdb kept only the in-frame ones, dropping some. The table lists a few hundred thousand clones, about 15% of them singletons. Of note for this clone: Its antigen is still unknown.

The germline V and J ends were trimmed by 4 bases and 8 bases, with 18 bases remaining between them. There are 14 residues in the CDR3. The germline gives CDR1 MGHRA, CDR2 YSYEKL. This receptor was identified in a young man with type 1 diabetes. The material sequenced was naive CD4+ T cells from blood. V usage is TRBV4-1 and J usage is TRBJ2-7; D might be TRBD2 (5 bases). The CDR3 reads CASSLLPGSGKQYF. The CDR3 DNA follows: TGCGCCAGCAGCCTCTTACCCGGCAGCGGCAAGCAGTACTTC.